This TCR beta chain was identified during a study of T cell responses to AZD1222 COVID-19 vaccine. Per germline, CDR1 MNHEY and CDR2 SVGAGI. V was trimmed by 4 bases and J by 7 bases, leaving 11 bases between them. The CDR3 sequence is 13 residues long. General study points: Donors skewed white British and female; clonal diversity was possibly underestimated. Repertoire sampling occurred only after the peak T cell response. Recipients of AZD1222 seropositive at baseline numbered only 5 to 7.

Turning to this clone: The antigen remains undetermined.

Repertoires were generated with immunoSEQ multiplex PCR, while TCRdb's copy carries only in-frame clones and drops some. The data hold about 120,000 clones, with roughly 90% observed a single time. The sequence derives from an adult in good health. Here the sequenced sample was peripheral blood, taken on day 0 of AZD1222 vaccination. The chain has TRBV6-5 and TRBJ1-5; no clear D gene. The CDR3, as DNA: TGTGCCAGCAGTTCTGACGGATGGCAGCCCCAGCATTTT. Amino acids: CASSSDGWQPQHF.